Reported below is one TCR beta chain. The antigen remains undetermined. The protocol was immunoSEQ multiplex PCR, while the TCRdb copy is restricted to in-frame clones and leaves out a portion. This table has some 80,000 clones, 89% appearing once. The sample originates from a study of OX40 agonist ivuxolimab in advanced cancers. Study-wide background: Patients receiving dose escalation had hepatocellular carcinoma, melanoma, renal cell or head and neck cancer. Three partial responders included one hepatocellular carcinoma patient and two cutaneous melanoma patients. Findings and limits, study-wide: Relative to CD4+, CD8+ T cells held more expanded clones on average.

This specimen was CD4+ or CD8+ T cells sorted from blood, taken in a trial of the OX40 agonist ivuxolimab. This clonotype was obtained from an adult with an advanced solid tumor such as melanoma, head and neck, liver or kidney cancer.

The CDR3 sequence is CASSIRTGEKLFF. The DNA for the CDR3 is TGTGCCAGTAGTATCCGAACGGGGGAAAAACTGTTTTTT. This chain joins TRBV19 and TRBJ1-4; D is unresolved. The CDR3 sequence is 13 residues long. V lost 3 bases and J lost 8, with 10 bases in between. Per germline, CDR1 LNHDA and CDR2 SQIVND (reference sequence).